One sample yielded the 9 T cell receptor beta chains listed below, sequenced in a study of T cells expressing NK-cell markers. TCRdb processed the 5' RACE reads again and assigns one entry to each CDR3 protein, with no DNA. Its clone listing holds roughly 380,000 distinct CDR3 sequences. The sequencing sample was made of blood T cells: a sorted CD56 or NKG2C T cell subset, CD4+ or CD8+ T cells, or bulk PBMC T cells (not recorded which). The origin of the receptors is a man aged 18 to 70 in good health.

CDR3 sequence reads: CASRSTGPPKRTEAFF. The chain joins TRBV6-2 or TRBV6-3 to TRBJ1-1. Germline values: CDR1 MNHEY, CDR2 SVGEGT. This CDR3 is built from 16 residues.

The chain employs TRBV5-1 and TRBJ2-7; without DNA, the TCRdb call of TRBD2 cannot be checked. CDR3 length: 14 amino acids. CDR1 is SGHRS and CDR2 is YFSETQ in the germline V gene. CDR3: CASSPHDPAYEQYF.

The genes are TRBV7-7 and TRBJ2-1; absent DNA, TCRdb's TRBD2 call cannot be checked. The CDR3 extends over 16 amino acids. Germline V CDR1 and CDR2: SSHAT, FNYEAQ (reference sequence). The CDR3 spells CASSLGPAGGLYEQFF.

The V gene is TRBV18, the J gene TRBJ2-7. Germline V gene sequence: CDR1 KGHSH, CDR2 LQKENI. The CDR3 is 14 amino acids. The CDR3 protein is CASSPPWNPYEQYF.

The rearrangement joins TRBV9 to TRBJ1-2; TCRdb returns TRBD1, unconfirmable since there is no DNA. The CDR3 loop spans 14 amino acids. The V gene's germline CDR1 is SGDLS and CDR2 YYNGEE. The CDR3 protein is CASSRQGNGYGYTF.

The V and J genes are TRBV19 and TRBJ1-2. Looked up from germline, CDR1 is LNHDA and CDR2 is SQIVND (reference sequence). The CDR3 is made up of 13 amino acids. The CDR3 sequence: CASCEGPGYGYTF.

J is TRBJ1-6 and V is TRBV6-5; the TCRdb D gene call, TRBD1, has no DNA to confirm it. CDR3 length: 15 amino acids. Germline-derived CDR1 and CDR2 are MNHEY and SVGAGI. CDR3 residues: CASSYSVRVDSPLHF.

V usage is TRBV6-1 and J usage is TRBJ2-7; checking the TCRdb D call of TRBD2 is not possible without DNA. This CDR3 is built from 15 residues. CDR1 and CDR2 from the germline V gene are MNHNS and SASEGT. The CDR3 loop reads CASRPYPAGAYEQYF.

The chain couples TRBV28 to TRBJ2-2. Germline V gene data show CDR1 as MDHEN and CDR2 as SYDVKM. The CDR3 totals 16 residues. CDR3 sequence: CASSLGPNSYTGELFF.